This TCR beta chain was obtained from a study of radiotherapy plus CTLA-4 blockade in lung cancer. Background on the study: 15% to 20% of patients responded objectively, and about 32% achieved disease control.

Only in-frame clones appear in the TCRdb table, and some are missing; sequencing was by immunoSEQ multiplex PCR. Of 70,000 to 100,000 clones in the sample, 75% to 90% were seen once. Study-wide points: Alongside interferon-beta, early blood T cell clone dynamics were reportedly the best predictor of response.

Remarks on this clone: As yet, its antigen is unknown.

The study gave focal radiation plus ipilimumab CTLA-4 blockade to patients with chemo-refractory metastatic non-small-cell lung cancer. This TCR derives from a human donor with non-small cell lung cancer who had a partial response to radiotherapy plus ipilimumab. Sample: peripheral blood, taken from a patient treated with radiotherapy plus ipilimumab.

DNA for the CDR3: TGTGCCAGTAGCCTACGGACAGGGGCAACGGGAAACACCATATATTTT. Translated: CASSLRTGATGNTIYF. The V gene is TRBV19, the J gene TRBJ1-3, with 9 bases lining up with TRBD1. CDR1 is LNHDA, CDR2 SQIVND, per germline (reference sequence). The CDR3 contains 16 residues. With 6 bases clipped from V and 4 bases from J, the junction kept 10 bases outside the gene matches.